Described below is a single TCR beta chain sequence and its context. Its matching antigen is unknown. Repertoires were generated with immunoSEQ multiplex PCR, while TCRdb's copy carries only in-frame clones and drops some. Of hundreds of thousands of clones listed, roughly 70% are singletons. These data originate in a study of shared clonotypes between healthy human individuals. Study-wide results and limits: With a handful of donors compared, about 5.2% of naive CD4 clonotypes were shared.

Trimming took 1 base from V and 6 from J; bases not matched to a gene: 0. The CDR3 totals 15 residues. Looked up from germline, CDR1 is MGHRA and CDR2 is YSYEKL. Sequenced material: memory CD4+ T cells sorted from blood. Subset given: CD45RA-negative fraction. The receptor comes from a woman in her twenties or thirties in good health. The chain couples TRBV4-1 to TRBJ2-1; TRBD2 aligns across 13 bases. The DNA for the CDR3 is TGCGCCAGCAGCCAAGGACTAGCGGGAGGCAATGAGCAGTTCTTC. Amino acids: CASSQGLAGGNEQFF.